The rows below give T cell receptor beta chains drawn from one sample of a study of blood T cell repertoires in COVID-19. The protocol was immunoSEQ multiplex PCR, while the TCRdb copy is restricted to in-frame clones and leaves out a portion. The table has over 250,000 clones, about nine tenths seen once. Sequenced material: peripheral blood. The source of these receptors is a woman between 40 and 55 years old who had recovered from COVID-19. CDR3s include the opening cysteine and the closing phenylalanine or tryptophan. A D gene is named only where the DNA matches it firmly. Clone sizes are given selectively: once, few, many, or a class where the clone is expanded.

TRBV18	TRBJ1-1	.	.	TGTGCCAGCTCACCACCTTTGGGGGGAGCTTTCTTT	CASSPPLGGAFF
TRBV7-2	TRBJ2-7	.	.	TGTGCCAGCAGCTTAGGACTTTCCTACGAGCAGTACTTC	CASSLGLSYEQYF
TRBV6-6	TRBJ2-5	.	.	TGTGCCAGCAGTGGACTCGGCGAGGGGACCCAGTACTTC	CASSGLGEGTQYF
TRBV27	TRBJ1-2	TRBD1	.	TGTGCCAGCAGTTTCACAGGGGCCGGAGGTAACTATGGCTACACCTTC	CASSFTGAGGNYGYTF
TRBV2	TRBJ2-5	TRBD2	once	TGTGCCAGCAGGCCAACTAGCGGGGGTTTGGAGACCCAGTACTTC	CASRPTSGGLETQYF
TRBV4-1	TRBJ1-2	.	few	TGCGCCAGCAGCCAAGTACAGGGTAGTGGCTACACCTTC	CASSQVQGSGYTF
TRBV5-1	TRBJ2-1	TRBD2	.	TGCGCCAGCAGCTCCCTAGCGGGGGGGCCGGTTGAGCAGTTCTTC	CASSSLAGGPVEQFF
TRBV7-6	TRBJ1-1	.	.	TGTGCCAGCAGCTTAGGGGGACAGAACACTGAAGCTTTCTTT	CASSLGGQNTEAFF
TRBV2	TRBJ2-1	.	.	TGTGCCAGCAGCGAGTACAATGAGCAGTTCTTC	CASSEYNEQFF
TRBV11-3	TRBJ1-1	.	once	TGTGCCAGCAGCTTAGGGGCCACGGGAACTGAAGCTTTCTTT	CASSLGATGTEAFF